Below are 15 T cell receptor beta chains sequenced from a single sample in a study of T cells in Graves' hyperthyroidism and ophthalmopathy. The CDR3 regions of TCR beta were amplified from RNA transcripts. The HTBI primer set was used in a first-round RT-PCR of the TCR CDR3. TCRdb re-called the multiplex PCR reads through MiXCR, storing one row per CDR3 protein. The table has nearly 750,000 distinct CDR3 sequences, under 45% seen once. The sequencing sample was made of blood. These receptors came from a middle-aged woman with Graves' hyperthyroidism.

The CDR3, as DNA: TGTGCCAGCAGCCCGAAATTCACTGAAGCTTTCTTT. This translates into CASSPKFTEAFF. This chain links TRBV7-9 with TRBJ1-1; no clear D. This CDR3 comprises 12 residues. Germline loops: CDR1 SEHNR, CDR2 FQNEAQ (reference sequence). V was shortened by 5 bases and J by 4 bases, with 8 bases between the two germline ends. Based on the CDR3 plus reference TRBV7-9 and TRBJ1-1, the full variable domain is DTGVSQNPRHKITKRGQNVTFRCDPISEHNRLYWYRQTLGQGPEFLTYFQNEAQLEKSRLLSDRFSAERPKGSFSTLEIQRTEQGDSAMYLCASSPKFTEAFFGQGTRLTVV.

In this sample, this clonotype turned up many times. V usage is TRBV5-5 and J usage is TRBJ1-6; 7 nucleotides align to TRBD1. The germline gives CDR1 SGHKS, CDR2 YYEKEE (reference sequence). The CDR3 runs to 16 residues. Trimming removed 0 bases from V and 6 bases from J; junction bases left unmatched: 6. CDR3 DNA: TGTGCCAGCAGCTTGGCGTTGGGGACAGCTAATTCACCCCTCCACTTT. It translates to CASSLALGTANSPLHF.

This clonotype was detected ten times or more. This chain links TRBV7-2 with TRBJ1-6, with D maybe TRBD1 (5 bases). Trimming took off 2 bases at V and 7 bases at J, with 15 bases between the two ends. Looked up from germline, CDR1 is SGHTA and CDR2 is FQGNSA. The CDR3 totals 16 residues. This CDR3 reads CASSLPGLSFNSPLHF. The CDR3 DNA follows: TGTGCCAGCAGCTTACCGGGACTTAGTTTCAATTCACCCCTCCACTTT.

The chain couples TRBV13 to TRBJ2-5; 7 nucleotides align to TRBD1. This CDR3 is 14 amino acids long. Per germline, CDR1 PRHDT and CDR2 FYEKMQ (reference sequence). V lost 5 bases to trimming and J lost 5 bases; unmatched junction nucleotides: 8. The CDR3: CASSVQGLHETQYF. CDR3 DNA: TGTGCCAGCAGCGTACAGGGGCTGCACGAGACCCAGTACTTC. The whole variable domain, remainder taken from reference TRBV13 and TRBJ2-5, is AAGVIQSPRHLIKEKRETATLKCYPIPRHDTVYWYQQGPGQDPQFLISFYEKMQSDKGSIPDRFSAQQFSDYHSELNMSSLELGDSALYFCASSVQGLHETQYFGPGTRLLVL.

This clonotype appeared many times. This sequence joins TRBV27 and TRBJ2-5; D call uncertain. The V gene's germline CDR1 is MNHEY and CDR2 SMNVEV (reference sequence). V lost 1 base and J lost 4, with 10 bases in between. The CDR3 has 14 residues. The CDR3 DNA reads as TGTGCCAGCAGTTTATTGGCCTCCCGAGAGACCCAGTACTTC. Amino acids: CASSLLASRETQYF.

The chain couples TRBV12-3 or TRBV12-4 to TRBJ2-5; unclear D gene. V was pared by 2 bases and J by 5 bases, with 6 bases between. The CDR3 has 12 residues. This CDR3 reads CASSLLTETQYF. Written as DNA, the CDR3 is TGTGCCAGCAGTTTACTTACGGAGACCCAGTACTTC.

In this sample, this clonotype turned up a few times. CDR3 in DNA: TGTGCCAGCACCCTGGGTGGTATGGGCAATCAGCCCCAGCATTTT. Translated, it gives CASTLGGMGNQPQHF. The chain joins TRBV28 to TRBJ1-5; no reliable D call. CDR1 is MDHEN and CDR2 is SYDVKM in the germline V gene. V dropped 7 bases and J dropped 2 bases, with 15 bases sitting between them. CDR3 length equals 15 residues. Full variable domain (rest looked up from reference TRBV28 and TRBJ1-5): DVKVTQSSRYLVKRTGEKVFLECVQDMDHENMFWYRQDPGLGLRLIYFSYDVKMKEKGDIPEGYSVSREKKERFSLILESASTNQTSMYLCASTLGGMGNQPQHFGDGTRLSIL.

The rearrangement uses TRBV7-2 and TRBJ2-1, with a weak D call TRBD1 (5 bases). Trimming removed 8 bases from V and 9 bases from J, with 17 bases in between. There are 13 residues in the CDR3. Germline V gene lookup returns CDR1 SGHTA and CDR2 FQGNSA. The CDR3 region is CASLKTEFVEQFF. The CDR3 DNA reads TGTGCCAGCTTAAAGACAGAATTCGTTGAGCAGTTCTTC.

This chain joins TRBV7-2 and TRBJ1-1; tentative D call: TRBD1 (5 bases). CDR3 length: 14 residues. The germline CDR1 and CDR2 sequences are SGHTA and FQGNSA. Between the trimmed V and J ends, which lost 1 base and 4 bases, there was a span of 10 bases. The CDR3, as DNA: TGTGCCAGCAGCTTAGTCGGGGGGACCACTGAAGCTTTCTTT. Its protein product is CASSLVGGTTEAFF.

V and J are TRBV7-9 and TRBJ2-5, with 9 nucleotides matching TRBD1. In germline, CDR1 is SEHNR, CDR2 FQNEAQ (reference sequence). The trim removed 5 bases at V and 5 bases at J, leaving 9 bases unmatched. CDR3 length: 15 residues. CDR3 in DNA: TGTGCCAGCAGCGTGGACAGGGGATACAATGAGACCCAGTACTTC. Amino acid sequence: CASSVDRGYNETQYF.

Ten or more counts support this clonotype. As DNA, the CDR3 is TGTGCCAGCAGTCCCTCGGGGGGACGGAACACTGAAGCTTTCTTT. Encoded protein: CASSPSGGRNTEAFF. The chain carries TRBV12-3 or TRBV12-4 and TRBJ1-1; D possibly corresponds to TRBD1 (5 bases). The CDR3 extends over 15 amino acids. V lost 5 bases, J lost 1 base, and 14 bases lay in between.

This clonotype came up a few times. Its ends do not fully match the called genes, so a read error is possible. The V call is TRBV5-1, the J call TRBJ2-2; 8 nucleotides agree with TRBD1. This CDR3 region has 14 residues. Per the germline V gene, CDR1 is SGHRS and CDR2 is YFSETQ. CDR3 coding DNA: TGTGCCAGCAGAGACAGGGGAGTAACCGGGGAGCTGTTTTTT. Its protein is CASRDRGVTGELFF.

This clonotype was found many times. This rearrangement joins TRBV11-2 to TRBJ2-7; 9 nucleotides line up with TRBD1. The CDR3 has 14 amino acids. Germline CDR1 SGHAT, CDR2 FQNNGV. J gave up 3 bases and V 5 bases, and 5 bases lay outside the gene matches. The CDR3 is CASSEDRGHYEQYF. The DNA of the CDR3 is TGTGCCAGCAGCGAGGACAGGGGCCACTACGAGCAGTACTTC.

This clonotype was seen just once. The CDR3 is CATTGGAGFGYTF. CDR3 in DNA: TGTGCCACGACAGGGGGCGCAGGGTTTGGCTACACCTTC. The chain employs TRBV15 and TRBJ1-2, with 10 bases fitting TRBD1. The ends lost 9 bases at V and 7 bases at J; junction bases unmatched: 8. The CDR3 totals 13 residues. Germline V gene sequence: CDR1 LNHNV, CDR2 YYDKDF (reference sequence).

This clonotype was recorded at least ten times. The chain recombines TRBV14 with TRBJ1-2; D possibly corresponds to TRBD1 (6 bases). Trimming removed 8 bases from V and 8 bases from J, with 15 bases in between. The CDR3 runs 12 residues. Germline V CDR1 and CDR2: SGHDN, FVKESK. The CDR3 DNA reads TGTGCCAGCGGTACGGGGGCGGGAGGCTACACCTTC. Amino acid sequence: CASGTGAGGYTF.